The 26 T cell receptor beta chains reported below all come from one sample, sequenced in a study of shared clonotypes between healthy human individuals. The assay was immunoSEQ multiplex PCR, and TCRdb's table has in-frame clones only and misses some. Among roughly 890,000 clones, more than 85% were seen once, and the ten largest hold about 25%. CD45RO-negative cells were positively selected for CCR7, leaving out terminally differentiated effector memory CD45RA+ cells. Source material: naive CD8+ T cells sorted from blood. The receptors were sampled from a man between 25 and 39 years old in good health.

The chain carries TRBV10-1 and TRBJ2-7; D gene unclear. The CDR3 contains 14 residues. Trimming removed 7 bases at V and 0 bases at J, with 13 bases between. Per the germline V gene, CDR1 is WNHNN and CDR2 is SYGVQD (reference sequence). For the CDR3, the DNA is TGCGCCAGCAAGGGTGGACCTCGCTCCTACGAGCAGTACTTC. It translates to CASKGGPRSYEQYF.

The chain recombines TRBV28 with TRBJ2-1; TRBD1 aligns across 12 bases. CDR1 is MDHEN and CDR2 is SYDVKM in the germline V gene. The J segment lost 9 bases and the V segment lost 3 bases, leaving 6 bases of the junction unmatched. This CDR3 has 15 residues. In nucleotides, the CDR3 is TGTGCCAGCAGTTTTAGGGACAGGGGGCGGAGTGAGCAGTTCTTC. It translates to CASSFRDRGRSEQFF.

This rearrangement joins TRBV29-1 to TRBJ2-7; 11 nucleotides align to TRBD2. With V trimmed by 1 base and J by 3 bases, 11 bases remained unmatched. The CDR3 runs 17 residues. The germline V gene has CDR1 SQVTM and CDR2 ANQGSEA. The CDR3 bases are TGCAGCGTTGAAGCGGAGAAGACTAGCGGGATTAGCTACGAGCAGTACTTC. This codes for CSVEAEKTSGISYEQYF.

The chain links TRBV25-1 to TRBJ2-7; D not certain. The CDR3 consists of 11 residues. Trimming removed 4 bases at V and 7 bases at J, with 8 bases between. The germline V gene has CDR1 MGHDK and CDR2 SYGVNS. The CDR3 here is CASSARGEQYF. DNA of the CDR3: TGTGCCAGCAGTGCCCGTGGTGAGCAGTACTTC.

The chain has TRBV9 and TRBJ2-1, with TRBD2 matching over 7 bases. CDR3 size: 16 residues. The V and J ends lost 2 bases and 4 bases, in that order; junction bases with no gene match: 9. Germline values: CDR1 SGDLS, CDR2 YYNGEE. CDR3 protein: CASSVVEAGYYNEQFF. CDR3 nucleotides: TGTGCCAGCAGCGTGGTTGAAGCGGGATATTACAATGAGCAGTTCTTC.

The V call is TRBV9, the J call TRBJ1-5; possible D gene TRBD1, 5 bases. The V gene's germline CDR1 is SGDLS and CDR2 YYNGEE. The CDR3 contains 15 residues. V lost 4 bases and J lost 3, with 14 bases in between. CDR3 protein: CASSPSWGDNQPQHF. The CDR3 DNA reads TGTGCCAGCAGCCCCAGCTGGGGGGACAATCAGCCCCAGCATTTT.

The genes are TRBV15 and TRBJ1-2; D unresolved. The germline V and J ends were trimmed by 0 bases and 2 bases, with 10 bases remaining between them. There are 15 residues in the CDR3. Germline loops: CDR1 LNHNV, CDR2 YYDKDF (reference sequence). This CDR3 is CATSRENLPNYGYTF. CDR3 nucleotide sequence: TGTGCCACCAGCAGAGAGAACCTGCCAAACTATGGCTACACCTTC.

The chain uses TRBV9 and TRBJ2-3; D gene unclear. Trimming stripped 0 bases from V and 0 bases from J, with 11 bases between. CDR1 and CDR2 (germline): SGDLS, YYNGEE. The CDR3 runs to 16 residues. For the CDR3, the DNA is TGTGCCAGCAGCGTAGAGAAAACGACTAGCACAGATACGCAGTATTTT. Its protein product is CASSVEKTTSTDTQYF.

This chain joins TRBV4-2 and TRBJ2-4; D is unclear. Germline V lookup: CDR1 LGHNA, CDR2 YNFKEQ. V was shortened by 0 bases and J by 0 bases, with 6 bases between the two germline ends. This CDR3 region has 15 residues. The CDR3 protein is CASSQEELAKNIQYF. DNA for the CDR3: TGTGCCAGCAGCCAAGAAGAGTTAGCCAAAAACATTCAGTACTTC.

The chain joins TRBV5-6 to TRBJ1-1; D call uncertain. Germline CDR1 reads SGHDT; CDR2 reads YYEEEE. The V end was cut by 0 bases, the J end by 1 base, with 7 bases between. The CDR3 contains 14 residues. CDR3 sequence: CASSLALQNTEAFF. The DNA of the CDR3 is TGTGCCAGCAGCTTGGCCCTACAGAACACTGAAGCTTTCTTT.

The chain joins TRBV5-4 to TRBJ2-1; 7 bases map to TRBD1. The V segment lost 6 bases and the J segment 8 bases; nucleotides outside the gene matches: 14. The CDR3 spans 15 residues. Germline V gene lookup returns CDR1 SGHNT and CDR2 YYREEE (reference sequence). For the CDR3, the DNA is TGTGCCAGCACCGGAACGAAGACAGGGTTGGATGAGCAGTTCTTC. Protein: CASTGTKTGLDEQFF.

With regard to this clone: Within the sample, other DNA sequences also encode this same CDR3. This rearrangement joins TRBV27 to TRBJ2-1; D possibly corresponds to TRBD1 (5 bases). The V end lost 2 bases, the J end lost 8 bases, and 7 bases lay between the germline ends. CDR3 length: 12 residues. The germline gives CDR1 MNHEY, CDR2 SMNVEV (reference sequence). The CDR3 DNA reads TGTGCCAGCAGTTTAAGGGGCGATGAGCAGTTCTTC. As protein: CASSLRGDEQFF.

The chain has TRBV28 and TRBJ2-3; 8 nucleotides agree with TRBD2. The J segment lost 0 bases and the V segment lost 3 bases, leaving 5 bases of the junction unmatched. The CDR3 sequence is 16 residues long. CDR1 and CDR2 from the germline V gene are MDHEN and SYDVKM. CDR3 coding DNA: TGTGCCAGCAGTTTGACATTAGCGGGGAGCACAGATACGCAGTATTTT. Its translation: CASSLTLAGSTDTQYF.

This chain uses TRBV19 with TRBJ2-7, with a tentative D call TRBD1 (6 bases). The CDR3 has 15 residues. The germline gives CDR1 LNHDA, CDR2 SQIVND (reference sequence). Trimming pared 0 bases from V and 2 bases from J, leaving 11 bases between. Here the CDR3 reads CASSIDVKGAYEQYF. Written as DNA, the CDR3 is TGTGCCAGTAGTATAGATGTGAAGGGGGCCTACGAGCAGTACTTC.

The table lists this clone with a count of one. This chain uses TRBV7-6 with TRBJ1-5, with a weak D call TRBD1 (6 bases). The CDR3 runs 17 residues. Per germline, CDR1 SGHVS and CDR2 FNYEAQ. Trimming pared 1 base from V and 2 bases from J, leaving 15 bases between. CDR3 protein: CASSLGPGAGGNQPQHF. The CDR3 coding sequence is TGTGCCAGCAGCTTAGGTCCGGGGGCGGGCGGCAATCAGCCCCAGCATTTT.

The CDR3 bases are TGTGCCAGTACCCGAATCCAGGGGTCCTACAATGAGCAGTTCTTC. The encoded protein is CASTRIQGSYNEQFF. The gene calls are TRBV19 and TRBJ2-1; D might be TRBD1 (6 bases). The CDR3 totals 15 residues. V was trimmed by 7 bases and J by 1 base, leaving 14 bases between them. The germline V gene encodes CDR1 LNHDA and CDR2 SQIVND (reference sequence).

The chain carries TRBV14 and TRBJ2-1; 11 bases are shared with TRBD2. V shed 2 bases, J shed 7 bases, and the junction held 7 bases outside the gene matches. In germline, CDR1 is SGHDN, CDR2 FVKESK. CDR3 length: 16 amino acids. The CDR3 region is CASSQIAGGPVNEQFF. The CDR3 DNA is TGTGCCAGCAGCCAAATAGCGGGAGGGCCTGTTAATGAGCAGTTCTTC.

The sample holds one count of this clone. This sequence joins TRBV7-4 and TRBJ1-5; 7 bases are shared with TRBD1. Germline V gene data show CDR1 as SGHVT and CDR2 as SQSDAQ. This CDR3 is built from 13 residues. V dropped 4 bases and J dropped 9; count of bases not matched to a gene: 6. CDR3 nucleotides: TGTGCCAGCAGCTGGGACAGTTCTCGGCCCCAGCATTTT. Translating it yields CASSWDSSRPQHF.

The chain is built from TRBV7-3 and TRBJ1-5, with a tentative D call TRBD1 (5 bases). V was trimmed by 6 bases and J by 2 bases, leaving 17 bases between them. This CDR3 region has 16 residues. CDR1 is SGHTA, CDR2 FQGTGA, per germline. This CDR3 reads CASRGWCAGRNQPQHF. For the CDR3, the DNA is TGTGCCAGCAGAGGGTGGTGTGCAGGGCGCAATCAGCCCCAGCATTTT.

The V and J genes are TRBV11-2 and TRBJ2-3; weak D call: TRBD1 (5 bases). The CDR3 contains 15 residues. V lost 2 bases to trimming and J lost 2 bases, with 11 bases between them. CDR1 and CDR2 from the germline V gene are SGHAT and FQNNGV. The CDR3 here is CASSLSQADTDTQYF. DNA for the CDR3: TGTGCCAGCAGCTTATCACAGGCGGACACAGATACGCAGTATTTT. Variable domain in full (rest from reference TRBV11-2 and TRBJ2-3): EAGVAQSPRYKIIEKRQSVAFWCNPISGHATLYWYQQILGQGPKLLIQFQNNGVVDDSQLPKDRFSAERLKGVDSTLKIQPAKLEDSAVYLCASSLSQADTDTQYFGPGTRLTVL.

V usage is TRBV4-1 and J usage is TRBJ2-3; 7 nucleotides match TRBD2. CDR3 length equals 18 residues. V lost 4 bases, J lost 1 base, and 14 bases stayed unmatched. Germline V gene sequence: CDR1 MGHRA, CDR2 YSYEKL. The CDR3 coding sequence is TGCGCCAGCAGCCCCGAGGCTAGCGGACCGTCTCGCACAGATACGCAGTATTTT. It yields the protein CASSPEASGPSRTDTQYF.

This sequence joins TRBV7-9 and TRBJ2-5, with D hard to call. V gave up 1 base and J gave up 5 bases, with 11 bases separating them. The CDR3 totals 14 residues. Germline V lookup: CDR1 SEHNR, CDR2 FQNEAQ (reference sequence). CDR3 residues: CASSLVAPEETQYF. CDR3 coding DNA: TGTGCCAGCAGCTTAGTGGCTCCGGAGGAGACCCAGTACTTC. The full variable domain, rest sourced from reference TRBV7-9 and TRBJ2-5, is DTGVSQNPRHKITKRGQNVTFRCDPISEHNRLYWYRQTLGQGPEFLTYFQNEAQLEKSRLLSDRFSAERPKGSFSTLEIQRTEQGDSAMYLCASSLVAPEETQYFGPGTRLLVL.

V gene TRBV7-8 combines with J gene TRBJ2-4; 10 nucleotides line up with TRBD2. This CDR3 has 17 residues. Germline CDR1 reads SGHVS; CDR2 reads FQNEAQ. V shed 3 bases, J shed 4 bases, and the junction held 9 bases outside the gene matches. The CDR3 DNA follows: TGTGCCAGCAGCTTGTACTCAGGACTAGCGGAGAAAAACATTCAGTACTTC. It codes for CASSLYSGLAEKNIQYF. The full variable domain, in which reference TRBV7-8 and TRBJ2-4 provide the parts outside the CDR3, is GAGVSQSPRYKVAKRGQDVALRCDPISGHVSLFWYQQALGQGPEFLTYFQNEAQLDKSGLPSDRFFAERPEGSVSTLKIQRTQQEDSAVYLCASSLYSGLAEKNIQYFGAGTRLSVL.

This chain joins TRBV7-7 and TRBJ2-1; 10 bases are shared with TRBD2. Germline assignment: CDR1 SSHAT and CDR2 FNYEAQ (reference sequence). CDR3 length: 16 amino acids. Trimming took 1 base from V and 4 from J; bases not matched to a gene: 4. CDR3 protein: CASSLGASGSYNEQFF. The CDR3, as DNA: TGTGCCAGCAGCTTAGGGGCTAGCGGGAGTTACAATGAGCAGTTCTTC.

A word on this clone: Other DNA sequences within the sample encode an identical CDR3. V and J are TRBV9 and TRBJ1-1, with D perhaps TRBD1 (6 bases). The germline V and J ends were trimmed by 0 bases and 4 bases, with 10 bases remaining between them. This CDR3 is built from 14 residues. Germline V lookup: CDR1 SGDLS, CDR2 YYNGEE. The CDR3 nucleotides read TGTGCCAGCAGCGTAGGAGGGGGGAGCACTGAAGCTTTCTTT. Amino acids: CASSVGGGSTEAFF.

The chain uses TRBV29-1 and TRBJ1-1; D ambiguous. Deletions cut 0 bases from V and 0 bases from J, with 23 bases between. The length of the CDR3 is 19 residues. Germline CDR1 is SQVTM and CDR2 is ANQGSEA. CDR3: CSVEDRPKWAAAVNTEAFF. CDR3 nucleotide sequence: TGCAGCGTTGAAGATCGTCCCAAATGGGCCGCGGCGGTGAACACTGAAGCTTTCTTT.